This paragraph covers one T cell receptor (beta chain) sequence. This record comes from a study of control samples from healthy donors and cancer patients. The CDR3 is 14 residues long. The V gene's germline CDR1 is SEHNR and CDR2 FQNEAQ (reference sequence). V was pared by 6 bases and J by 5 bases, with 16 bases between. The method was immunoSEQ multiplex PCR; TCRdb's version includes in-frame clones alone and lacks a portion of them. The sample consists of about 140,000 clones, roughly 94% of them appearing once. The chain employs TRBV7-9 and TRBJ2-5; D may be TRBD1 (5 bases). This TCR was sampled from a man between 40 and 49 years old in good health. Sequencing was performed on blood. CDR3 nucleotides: TGTGCCAGCAGTCTTTTGGGGCCAGGGGAGACCCAGTACTTC. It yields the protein CASSLLGPGETQYF.